One and the same sample provided the 26 T cell receptor beta chains below, sequenced in a study of siplizumab effects on memory and regulatory T cells. Profiled with immunoSEQ multiplex PCR; TCRdb holds only in-frame clones, not every one. The sample yields about 100,000 clones, 94% seen once. The sequencing input was non-Treg CD4+ T cells sorted from blood. These receptors came from a human donor in good health.

The chain carries TRBV6-6 and TRBJ1-1; D is perhaps TRBD1 (6 bases). V lost 5 bases and J 11 bases, leaving 18 bases between the germline ends. CDR1 is MNHNY and CDR2 is SVGAGI in the germline V gene (reference sequence). CDR3 length: 13 residues. The CDR3 sequence is CASSPGAGLFAFF. CDR3 DNA: TGTGCCAGCAGTCCAGGGGCAGGCCTCTTCGCTTTCTTT.

CDR3 protein: CASSSRTGANEQYF. The CDR3 DNA reads as TGTGCCAGCAGCTCTAGGACCGGGGCCAACGAGCAGTACTTC. The chain recombines TRBV7-8 with TRBJ2-5, with D perhaps assigned TRBD1 or TRBD2 (5 bases each). The J call may be mistaken, given a closer DNA end match to TRBJ2-7. The CDR3 spans 14 residues. Germline V gene data show CDR1 as SGHVS and CDR2 as FQNEAQ.

In this sample, this clone turned up once. This chain uses TRBV10-3 with TRBJ2-1, with TRBD2 matching over 11 bases. Germline assignment: CDR1 ENHRY and CDR2 SYGVKD. This CDR3 region has 17 residues. J was trimmed by 7 bases and V by 4 bases; bases with no gene match: 12. The CDR3 sequence: CAISGTTSGGFTNEQFF. The CDR3 nucleotides are TGTGCCATCAGTGGTACCACTAGCGGGGGATTCACAAATGAGCAGTTCTTC.

V and J are TRBV18 and TRBJ2-5; D is possibly TRBD1 or TRBD2 (6 bases each). Germline CDR1 and CDR2: KGHSH and LQKENI. V gave up 6 bases and J gave up 9 bases, with 17 bases separating them. The CDR3 extends over 13 amino acids. The CDR3 sequence is CASSEDRPGAQYF. CDR3 coding DNA: TGTGCCAGCTCCGAGGACAGACCGGGGGCCCAGTACTTC.

Turning to this clone: The sample has other DNA sequences that encode this CDR3 too. V usage is TRBV18 and J usage is TRBJ2-5; D is unresolved. The CDR3 is 11 residues long. Germline V gene lookup returns CDR1 KGHSH and CDR2 LQKENI. The germline V and J ends were trimmed by 4 bases and 2 bases, with 2 bases remaining between them. CDR3 in DNA: TGTGCCAGCTCACGTCAAGAGACCCAGTACTTC. Translation: CASSRQETQYF. Full variable domain (remainder filled in from reference TRBV18 and TRBJ2-5): NAGVMQNPRHLVRRRGQEARLRCSPMKGHSHVYWYRQLPEEGLKFMVYLQKENIIDESGMPKERFSAEFPKEGPSILRIQQVVRGDSAAYFCASSRQETQYFGPGTRLLVL.

The chain is built from TRBV19 and TRBJ2-6; no reliable D call. Trimming left V 5 bases short and J 2 bases short, with 4 bases between. This CDR3 contains 13 residues. CDR1 LNHDA and CDR2 SQIVND come from the germline V gene (reference sequence). CDR3: CASSEPGANVLTF. The CDR3 DNA reads TGTGCCAGTAGTGAACCTGGGGCCAACGTCCTGACTTTC.

The gene calls are TRBV18 and TRBJ2-7, with D maybe TRBD1 (7 bases). Trimming pared 3 bases from V and 0 bases from J, leaving 12 bases between. CDR1 KGHSH and CDR2 LQKENI come from the germline V gene. The CDR3 contains 15 residues. The CDR3 DNA follows: TGTGCCAGCTCACCGGGGGGACAGTCCTCCTACGAGCAGTACTTC. Amino acids: CASSPGGQSSYEQYF.

The rearrangement links TRBV28 to TRBJ2-7, with D possibly matching TRBD2 (6 bases). V shed 6 bases and J shed 0 bases, with 15 bases lying between them. Germline V gene data show CDR1 as MDHEN and CDR2 as SYDVKM. The CDR3 spans 15 residues. The CDR3 bases are TGTGCCAGCAGCGCAATAGCGGTTCCCTCCTACGAGCAGTACTTC. Its translation: CASSAIAVPSYEQYF.

This clone came up once. The chain combines TRBV11-2 with TRBJ1-1; D is possibly TRBD1 (5 bases). V gave up 2 bases and J gave up 9 bases, with 13 bases separating them. Germline-derived CDR1 and CDR2 are SGHAT and FQNNGV. This CDR3 is 13 amino acids long. The CDR3 loop reads CASSLSQGPKAFF. The CDR3 coding sequence is TGTGCCAGCAGCTTATCTCAGGGTCCTAAAGCTTTCTTT.

This sequence joins TRBV11-3 and TRBJ1-1, with D tentatively TRBD1 (5 bases). The V gene lost 5 bases and the J gene lost 3 bases, with 16 bases spanning the gap. CDR3 size: 15 residues. CDR1 SGHNT and CDR2 YENEEA come from the germline V gene. CDR3 sequence (DNA): TGTGCCAGCAGCCGCGGGTTACAGGCGGACACTGAAGCTTTCTTT. Amino acids: CASSRGLQADTEAFF.

The chain joins TRBV27 to TRBJ2-5; tentative D call: TRBD1 (5 bases). The germline gives CDR1 MNHEY, CDR2 SMNVEV (reference sequence). The CDR3 is made up of 13 amino acids. Between the trimmed V and J ends, which lost 4 bases and 4 bases, there was a span of 10 bases. This chain's CDR3 is CASSYDSLETQYF. For the CDR3, the DNA is TGTGCCAGCAGTTACGACAGTTTAGAGACCCAGTACTTC.

The chain has TRBV28 and TRBJ1-2; D is undetermined. V lost 6 bases and J 5 bases, leaving 10 bases between the germline ends. Germline CDR1 reads MDHEN; CDR2 reads SYDVKM. There are 12 residues in the CDR3. The CDR3 DNA is TGTGCCAGCAGGGGTGCCGTTTATGGCTACACCTTC. This translates into CASRGAVYGYTF.

V is TRBV25-1 and J is TRBJ2-5, with 7 bases lining up with TRBD2. Trimming removed 0 bases from V and 5 bases from J; junction bases left unmatched: 6. This CDR3 region has 15 residues. Germline CDR1 is MGHDK and CDR2 is SYGVNS. In nucleotides, the CDR3 is TGTGCCAGCAGTGAATATTTGGACGGGAGGGAGACCCAGTACTTC. Translated, it gives CASSEYLDGRETQYF.

The rearrangement uses TRBV4-1 and TRBJ2-1; 14 nucleotides match TRBD2. Germline V CDR1 and CDR2: MGHRA, YSYEKL. The CDR3 is 15 residues long. V trimming: 3 bases; J trimming: 10 bases; junction bases outside the gene matches: 5. The CDR3 region is CASSQGGLAGEEQFF. DNA of the CDR3: TGCGCCAGCAGCCAGGGGGGACTAGCGGGAGAGGAGCAGTTCTTC.

The chain joins TRBV18 to TRBJ1-2; the D gene is possibly TRBD1 (5 bases). CDR1 is KGHSH and CDR2 is LQKENI in the germline V gene. The ends were cut back, 5 bases at V and 7 bases at J, with 20 bases in the middle. The CDR3 loop spans 15 amino acids. The CDR3 is CASSSNRDGPGGYTF. In nucleotides, the CDR3 is TGTGCCAGCTCAAGCAACCGGGACGGGCCCGGTGGCTACACCTTC.

This clone is a singleton in its sample. The genes are TRBV10-1 and TRBJ1-3, with a tentative D call TRBD1 (5 bases). With 3 bases removed from V and 2 bases from J, the gap between germline ends came to 8 bases. This CDR3 contains 14 residues. CDR1 is WNHNN and CDR2 is SYGVQD in the germline V gene (reference sequence). The CDR3 protein is CASSDGGPGNTIYF. Here the CDR3 DNA reads TGCGCCAGCAGTGACGGGGGTCCTGGAAACACCATATATTTT.

This chain connects TRBV5-4 to TRBJ2-7; 8 bases match TRBD2. The CDR3 has 17 amino acids. Looked up from germline, CDR1 is SGHNT and CDR2 is YYREEE (reference sequence). The J segment lost 4 bases and the V segment lost 4 bases, leaving 16 bases of the junction unmatched. In DNA form, the CDR3 reads TGTGCCAGCAGCCAACTCGGCGGGGGGCTAGCGGCATACGAGCAGTACTTC. Its protein product is CASSQLGGGLAAYEQYF.

V gene TRBV15 combines with J gene TRBJ1-2, with D possibly TRBD1 on 6 matching bases. Between the trimmed V and J ends, which lost 0 bases and 1 base, there was a span of 15 bases. Germline CDR1 is LNHNV and CDR2 is YYDKDF (reference sequence). The CDR3 runs to 17 residues. CDR3 coding DNA: TGTGCCACCAGCAGAGATACTGGACAGCGGGTTAACTATGGCTACACCTTC. Protein: CATSRDTGQRVNYGYTF.

The J gene is TRBJ1-3, the V gene TRBV7-3, with D possibly being TRBD1 (6 bases). CDR1 and CDR2 from the germline V gene are SGHTA and FQGTGA. Deletions cut 6 bases from V and 2 bases from J, with 8 bases between. CDR3 length: 13 residues. Written as DNA, the CDR3 is TGTGCCAGCAGTCGGACAGCTGGAAACACCATATATTTT. Its protein product is CASSRTAGNTIYF.

This chain joins TRBV6-6 and TRBJ1-5, with D uncertain. V lost 6 bases and J lost 2, with 14 bases in between. CDR1 is MNHNY and CDR2 is SVGAGI in the germline V gene (reference sequence). CDR3 length: 15 residues. Written as DNA, the CDR3 is TGTGCCAGCAGAGCAGTAGGCTTTGGCAATCAGCCCCAGCATTTT. Protein sequence: CASRAVGFGNQPQHF.

The chain is built from TRBV19 and TRBJ2-1; maybe TRBD1 (6 bases). The germline CDR1 and CDR2 sequences are LNHDA and SQIVND (reference sequence). The CDR3 totals 14 residues. Trimming removed 3 bases from V and 3 bases from J, with 9 bases in between. The DNA of the CDR3 is TGTGCCAGTAGTATGGACAGATTCTACAATGAGCAGTTCTTC. Its protein product is CASSMDRFYNEQFF.

V gene TRBV5-1 combines with J gene TRBJ2-1; D is perhaps TRBD2 (5 bases). The CDR3 is made up of 14 amino acids. Trimming left V 4 bases short and J 2 bases short, with 10 bases between. Germline CDR1 SGHRS, CDR2 YFSETQ. CDR3 residues: CASSSSATYNEQFF. CDR3 nucleotide sequence: TGCGCCAGCAGCAGTAGCGCGACCTACAATGAGCAGTTCTTC.

This rearrangement joins TRBV5-1 to TRBJ2-2; D might be TRBD1 (6 bases). The CDR3 spans 15 residues. Trimming pared 1 base from V and 3 bases from J, leaving 10 bases between. Germline V CDR1 and CDR2: SGHRS, YFSETQ. CDR3 sequence: CASSLNQGYTGELFF. The CDR3 nucleotides are TGCGCCAGCAGCTTGAATCAGGGGTACACCGGGGAGCTGTTTTTT.

This sequence joins TRBV28 and TRBJ2-7; possible D gene TRBD1, 6 bases. The CDR3 sequence is 13 residues long. Trimming removed 6 bases at V and 6 bases at J, with 15 bases between. Germline CDR1 MDHEN, CDR2 SYDVKM. The CDR3, as DNA: TGTGCCAGCAGCCCCGTCGTAGGGGGCGAGCAGTACTTC. It translates to CASSPVVGGEQYF.

This chain joins TRBV11-3 and TRBJ2-2; 10 bases align to TRBD2. The ends lost 8 bases at V and 13 bases at J; junction bases unmatched: 10. Per germline, CDR1 SGHNT and CDR2 YENEEA. This CDR3 region has 13 residues. The CDR3 protein is CASALAGVSRLFF. The CDR3 coding sequence is TGTGCCAGCGCCCTAGCGGGAGTCTCACGGCTGTTTTTT.

The CDR3 loop is CASSFHRLAGEVEQYF. DNA of the CDR3: TGTGCCAGCAGTTTTCACCGACTAGCGGGAGAGGTCGAGCAGTACTTC. This chain uses TRBV28 with TRBJ2-7; TRBD2 matches 12 bases. Trimming cost V 3 bases and J 6 bases; bases outside gene matches: 9. Germline V gene data show CDR1 as MDHEN and CDR2 as SYDVKM. This CDR3 contains 16 residues.